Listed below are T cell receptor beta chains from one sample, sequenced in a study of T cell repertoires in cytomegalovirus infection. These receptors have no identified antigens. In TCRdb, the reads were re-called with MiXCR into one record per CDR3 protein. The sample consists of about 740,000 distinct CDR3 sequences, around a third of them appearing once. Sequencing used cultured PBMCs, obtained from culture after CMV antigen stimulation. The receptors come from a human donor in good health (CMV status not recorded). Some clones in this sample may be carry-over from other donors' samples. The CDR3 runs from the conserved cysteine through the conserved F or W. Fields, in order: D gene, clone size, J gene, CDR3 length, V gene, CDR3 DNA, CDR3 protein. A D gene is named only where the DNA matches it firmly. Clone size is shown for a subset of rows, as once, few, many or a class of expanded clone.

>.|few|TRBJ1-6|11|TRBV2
TGTGCCAGCAGTGCTTGGTCACCCCTCCACTTT
CASSAWSPLHF
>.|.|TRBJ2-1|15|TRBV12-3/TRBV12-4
TGTGCCAGCAGTACTCGGAGAGGGGGTCGGAATGAGCAGTTCTTC
CASSTRRGGRNEQFF
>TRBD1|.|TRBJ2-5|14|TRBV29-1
TGCAGCGTTGTAAGGACAGGAGTTCAAGAGACCCAGTACTTC
CSVVRTGVQETQYF
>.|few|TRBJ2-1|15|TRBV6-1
TGTGCCAGCAGTGAAGCGATGGCGCAGCAAGGGGAGCAGTTCTTC
CASSEAMAQQGEQFF
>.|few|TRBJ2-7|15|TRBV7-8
TGTGCCAGCAGCCCCCCTGAAACAAAGGCGTACGAGCAGTACTTC
CASSPPETKAYEQYF
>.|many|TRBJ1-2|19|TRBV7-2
TGTGCCAGCAGCAATACGCAAATGGGGGGTGCCCACTTAAACTATGGCTACACCTTC
CASSNTQMGGAHLNYGYTF
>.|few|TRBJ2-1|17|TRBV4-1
TGCGCCAGCAGCCTGTCACCCACAAGGGGCTACTACAATGAGCAGTTCTTC
CASSLSPTRGYYNEQFF
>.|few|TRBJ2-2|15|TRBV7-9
TGTGCCAGCAGCCCGACCAGTTCGGGCACCGGGGAGCTGTTTTTT
CASSPTSSGTGELFF
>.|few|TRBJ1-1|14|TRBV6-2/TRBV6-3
TGTGCCAGCAGTTATTGGGGCGAGGGGACTGAAGCTTTCTTT
CASSYWGEGTEAFF
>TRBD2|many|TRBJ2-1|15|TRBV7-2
TGTGCCAGCAGCTTAGGGCGAGCGGGAAACAATGAGCAGTTCTTC
CASSLGRAGNNEQFF
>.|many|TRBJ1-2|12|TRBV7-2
TGTGCCAGCAGCTTTACCGTTACGGGCTACACCTTC
CASSFTVTGYTF
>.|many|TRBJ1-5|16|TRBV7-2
TGTGCCAGCAGCTTAGTTACAGCACCCCAAGGCCAGCCCCAGCATTTT
CASSLVTAPQGQPQHF